The 9 T cell receptor beta chains below were found in one sample sequenced in a study of cytomegalovirus exposure and HLA in healthy donors. Researchers ran the PCR with 60 Vbeta and 13 Jbeta primers. Repertoires were generated with immunoSEQ multiplex PCR, while TCRdb's copy carries only in-frame clones and drops some. Of approximately 190,000 clones listed, 82% are singletons. The sequenced sample was PBMCs. The receptors originated from a boy under 10 years old in good health and CMV-seronegative.

This clone was detected once. The chain employs TRBV7-2 and TRBJ2-1; D uncertain. Germline loops: CDR1 SGHTA, CDR2 FQGNSA. The CDR3 is made up of 13 amino acids. The germline V and J ends were trimmed by 5 bases and 6 bases, with 11 bases remaining between them. The CDR3 sequence is CASSQSRLNEQFF. In DNA, the CDR3 is TGTGCCAGCAGCCAGTCCCGACTCAATGAGCAGTTCTTC. The variable domain in full, with the rest retrieved from reference TRBV7-2 and TRBJ2-1, is GAGVSQSPSNKVTEKGKDVELRCDPISGHTALYWYRQSLGQGLEFLIYFQGNSAPDKSGLPSDRFSAERTGGSVSTLTIQRTQQEDSAVYLCASSQSRLNEQFFGPGTRLTVL.

The chain joins TRBV7-2 to TRBJ2-5; no clear D. The CDR3 runs to 13 residues. V was clipped by 3 bases and J by 8 bases, with 13 bases between them. Germline loops: CDR1 SGHTA, CDR2 FQGNSA. The DNA for the CDR3 is TGTGCCAGCAGCTTCATACCGAGAGATACCCAGTACTTC. Amino acid sequence: CASSFIPRDTQYF.

The chain is built from TRBV9 and TRBJ2-1; TRBD1 agrees at 12 bases. The V gene end was trimmed by 0 bases and the J gene end by 0 bases; junction bases not matched to a gene: 7. CDR1 SGDLS and CDR2 YYNGEE come from the germline V gene. The CDR3 loop spans 19 amino acids. CDR3: CASSVVGTGGASSYNEQFF. CDR3 DNA sequence: TGTGCCAGCAGCGTAGTGGGGACAGGGGGCGCAAGCTCCTACAATGAGCAGTTCTTC. The complete variable domain, with remaining parts taken from reference TRBV9 and TRBJ2-1, reads DSGVTQTPKHLITATGQRVTLRCSPRSGDLSVYWYQQSLDQGLQFLIQYYNGEERAKGNILERFSAQQFPDLHSELNLSSLELGDSALYFCASSVVGTGGASSYNEQFFGPGTRLTVL.

This clone was observed a few times. The rearrangement uses TRBV7-2 and TRBJ1-1; D is undetermined. This CDR3 spans 14 amino acids. The V end lost 5 bases, the J end lost 0 bases, and 10 bases lay between the germline ends. Germline-derived CDR1 and CDR2 are SGHTA and FQGNSA. The chain's CDR3 is CASSQRVLNTEAFF. The CDR3 DNA reads as TGTGCCAGCAGCCAACGGGTCCTGAACACTGAAGCTTTCTTT.

The chain recombines TRBV18 with TRBJ2-7; tentative D call: TRBD2 (6 bases). Germline V gene data show CDR1 as KGHSH and CDR2 as LQKENI. This CDR3 contains 15 residues. V shed 5 bases and J shed 1 base, with 15 bases lying between them. CDR3 DNA: TGTGCCAGCTCAAAGGGAGGCGGAACTTCCTACGAGCAGTACTTC. Encoded protein: CASSKGGGTSYEQYF. The full variable domain, completed using reference TRBV18 and TRBJ2-7, is NAGVMQNPRHLVRRRGQEARLRCSPMKGHSHVYWYRQLPEEGLKFMVYLQKENIIDESGMPKERFSAEFPKEGPSILRIQQVVRGDSAAYFCASSKGGGTSYEQYFGPGTRLTVT.

This chain links TRBV7-2 with TRBJ1-2; 12 nucleotides align to TRBD1. The CDR3 sequence is 15 residues long. J was trimmed by 4 bases and V by 2 bases; bases with no gene match: 2. Germline CDR1 reads SGHTA; CDR2 reads FQGNSA. The CDR3 nucleotides are TGTGCCAGCAGCTTACCGGGACAGGGGGCCTATGGCTACACCTTC. Amino acid sequence: CASSLPGQGAYGYTF. The complete variable domain, with remaining parts taken from reference TRBV7-2 and TRBJ1-2, reads GAGVSQSPSNKVTEKGKDVELRCDPISGHTALYWYRQSLGQGLEFLIYFQGNSAPDKSGLPSDRFSAERTGGSVSTLTIQRTQQEDSAVYLCASSLPGQGAYGYTFGSGTRLTVV.

The chain links TRBV4-3 to TRBJ2-7; TRBD1 agrees at 12 bases. V lost 3 bases, J lost 5 bases, and 2 bases stayed unmatched. Germline loops: CDR1 LGHNA, CDR2 YSLEER. This CDR3 spans 14 amino acids. For the CDR3, the DNA is TGCGCCAGCAGCCAGGGACAGGGGGCTAACGAGCAGTACTTC. Its protein product is CASSQGQGANEQYF.

The rearrangement links TRBV7-2 to TRBJ2-7, with TRBD1 as a possible D gene (6 bases). The J call may not be correct, given that the DNA end is closer to TRBJ2-5. The CDR3 runs 13 residues. Germline CDR1 reads SGHTA; CDR2 reads FQGNSA. The CDR3 region is CASSSARGETQYF. CDR3 coding DNA: TGTGCCAGCAGCTCCGCCAGGGGCGAGACCCAGTACTTC.

The chain joins TRBV5-1 to TRBJ2-1; TRBD2 aligns across 7 bases. Looked up from germline, CDR1 is SGHRS and CDR2 is YFSETQ. The trim removed 4 bases at V and 15 bases at J, leaving 10 bases unmatched. This CDR3 contains 12 residues. The CDR3 protein is CASSGGGRLGFF. The CDR3 region has the DNA TGCGCCAGCAGCGGCGGGGGACGTCTGGGGTTCTTC.